The sequence of this T cell receptor (beta chain) was determined in a study of long-term antiretroviral therapy in people with HIV. Study context: Collection of the earliest samples took place about a decade ahead of the 2015 immediate-ART recommendation.

The study, taken as a whole, reports: Diversity remained lower than transplant donor controls, even though it increased after ART.

This CDR3 spans 14 amino acids. CDR1 is MGHDK and CDR2 is SYGVNS in the germline V gene. V was clipped by 1 base and J by 12 bases, with 16 bases between them. Researchers ran immunoSEQ v3.0 at survey level. Method: immunoSEQ multiplex PCR; TCRdb's copy keeps in-frame clones and lacks some. The table has approximately 35,000 clones, over 90% seen once. About this clone: Its cognate antigen is unknown.

The receptor comes from a woman between 50 and 59 years old with HIV. The chain combines TRBV25-1 with TRBJ1-3; weak D call: TRBD1 (5 bases). The specimen comprised unsorted PBMCs, sampled 4.1 years after starting antiretroviral therapy. The CDR3 reads CASSESNNVGRIYF. In DNA form, the CDR3 reads TGTGCCAGCAGTGAATCGAATAACGTGGGGCGCATATATTTT.